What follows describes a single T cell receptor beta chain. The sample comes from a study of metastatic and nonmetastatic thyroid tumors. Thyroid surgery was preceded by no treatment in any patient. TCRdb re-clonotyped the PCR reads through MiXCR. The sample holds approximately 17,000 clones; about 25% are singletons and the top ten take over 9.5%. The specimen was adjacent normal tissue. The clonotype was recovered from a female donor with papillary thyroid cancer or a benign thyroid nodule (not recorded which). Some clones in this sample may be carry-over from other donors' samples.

The chain's CDR3 is CASSVPQGNEQFF. CDR3 DNA sequence: TGTGCCAGCAGTGTCCCTCAAGGGAATGAGCAGTTCTTC. The V gene is TRBV27, the J gene TRBJ2-1; the D is unclear. Germline V CDR1 and CDR2: MNHEY, SMNVEV (reference sequence). Trimming pared 5 bases from V and 7 bases from J, leaving 12 bases between. This CDR3 has 13 residues.